This is a list of T cell receptor beta chains from one sample in a study of T cells in Graves' hyperthyroidism and ophthalmopathy. A single record per CDR3 protein comes from TCRdb applying MiXCR to the multiplex PCR reads. Found here are around 690,000 distinct CDR3 sequences, 15% to 20% of them singletons; the top ten hold roughly 15%. The specimen sequenced was blood. Receptors were obtained from a man over 45 with Graves' hyperthyroidism. CDR3s include the opening cysteine and the closing phenylalanine or tryptophan. The D gene is left open where the match is weak. Clone sizes are given selectively: once, few, many, or a class where the clone is expanded.

length | D | J | V | size | DNA | CDR3
14 | - | TRBJ2-3 | TRBV28 | many | TGTGCCAGCAGCTACTCTGGGGGCCCAGATACGCAGTATTTT | CASSYSGGPDTQYF
14 | - | TRBJ2-3 | TRBV28 | many | TGTGCCAGCAGTTTGGAGCGGTCCACAGATACGCAGTATTTT | CASSLERSTDTQYF
14 | - | TRBJ2-3 | TRBV10-2 | - | TGCGCCAGCAGTGAGACTACAAATAAAGATACGCAGTATTTT | CASSETTNKDTQYF
14 | - | TRBJ1-2 | TRBV12-3/TRBV12-4 | - | TGTGCCAGCACCACCGGACACTCTAACTATGGCTACACCTTC | CASTTGHSNYGYTF
16 | TRBD2 | TRBJ2-3 | TRBV5-1 | many | TGCGCCAGCAGCCTCCTAGCGGGAGACGGAACAGATACGCAGTATTTT | CASSLLAGDGTDTQYF
13 | - | TRBJ1-2 | TRBV3-1 | few | TGTGCCAGCAGCCCCGGACGGGCGGATGGCTACACCTTC | CASSPGRADGYTF
16 | TRBD2 | TRBJ2-2 | TRBV7-2 | - | TGTGCCAGCAGCGGGTCAGCGGGGGCGAACACCGGGGAGCTGTTTTTT | CASSGSAGANTGELFF
17 | - | TRBJ2-1 | TRBV7-3 | many | TGTGCCAGCAGCCCTAACCCTGGCGGGGTGGCCTACAATGAGCAGTTCTTC | CASSPNPGGVAYNEQFF
14 | TRBD1 | TRBJ2-7 | TRBV4-3 | few | TGCGCCAGCAGCCAAACCGACAGGGGCGACGAGCAGTACTTC | CASSQTDRGDEQYF
13 | - | TRBJ2-1 | TRBV28 | - | TGTGCCAGCATGGTAGGCGCGAACAATGAGCAGTTCTTC | CASMVGANNEQFF
13 | - | TRBJ1-5 | TRBV24-1 | - | TGTGCCACGAGCAGGGATGGCAATCAGCCCCAGCATTTT | CATSRDGNQPQHF
16 | - | TRBJ1-4 | TRBV7-2 | many | TGTGCCAGCAGCTTTTTTCCGCAGGCAACTAATGAAAAACTGTTTTTT | CASSFFPQATNEKLFF
16 | TRBD2 | TRBJ2-1 | TRBV28 | few | TGTGCCAGCTCCTCGGTGCTAGCGGGAACTTACAATGAGCAGTTCTTC | CASSSVLAGTYNEQFF
16 | - | TRBJ2-1 | TRBV6-5 | - | TGTGCCAGCAGTTACTCGATTCCCTCGTCCTACAATGAGCAGTTCTTC | CASSYSIPSSYNEQFF
15 | TRBD1 | TRBJ2-1 | TRBV7-9 | - | TGTGCCAGCAGCTTAGTTGGGACAGGGGTCAATGAGCAGTTCTTC | CASSLVGTGVNEQFF
13 | - | TRBJ1-1 | TRBV7-2 | - | TGTGCCAGCAGCTTAGAACAGGGCACTGAAGCTTTCTTT | CASSLEQGTEAFF
14 | TRBD2 | TRBJ2-7 | TRBV2 | many | TGTGCCAGCAGTACGACTAGCGGGAGCTACGAGCAGTACTTC | CASSTTSGSYEQYF
17 | - | TRBJ2-1 | TRBV6-5 | - | TGTGCCAGCAGTTACGCGGCAGGACTTGGCTCCTACAATGAGCAGTTCTTC | CASSYAAGLGSYNEQFF
13 | TRBD2 | TRBJ2-1 | TRBV24-1 | - | TGTGCCACCCGACTAGCGGGAGCCGGCGAGCAGTTCTTC | CATRLAGAGEQFF
15 | TRBD2 | TRBJ2-7 | TRBV4-1 | - | TGCGCCAGCAGCCAAGTTAGCGGGAGGGTCTACGAGCAGTACTTC | CASSQVSGRVYEQYF
18 | TRBD2 | TRBJ2-2 | TRBV10-3 | - | TGTGCCATCAGGCCCAGACTAGCGGGAGGGGTGAACACCGGGGAGCTGTTTTTT | CAIRPRLAGGVNTGELFF
13 | - | TRBJ1-5 | TRBV19 | few | TGTGCCAGTAGTATTCAGCCAAATCAGCCCCAGCATTTT | CASSIQPNQPQHF
14 | - | TRBJ1-5 | TRBV2 | many | TGTGCCAGCAGTGAAGCGCTTCCCAATCAGCCCCAGCATTTT | CASSEALPNQPQHF
18 | TRBD1 | TRBJ2-3 | TRBV20-1 | - | TGCAGTGCTAGGGCCGGGACAGGGTTAGCGGTGACCACAGATACGCAGTATTTT | CSARAGTGLAVTTDTQYF
15 | TRBD2 | TRBJ2-1 | TRBV7-2 | - | TGTGCCAGCAGGGACTCCTGGGAGGGCCACAATGAGCAGTTCTTC | CASRDSWEGHNEQFF
12 | - | TRBJ2-3 | TRBV2 | many | TGTGCCAGCAAAGCGGGTACAGATACGCAGTATTTT | CASKAGTDTQYF
14 | - | TRBJ2-1 | TRBV25-1 | - | TGTGCCAGCAGTGAACAGGGAGTCCTCAATGAGCAGTTCTTC | CASSEQGVLNEQFF
15 | - | TRBJ2-1 | TRBV19 | few | TGTGCCAGTAGTCGCGACGGCCCTACCTGGAATGAGCAGTTCTTC | CASSRDGPTWNEQFF
15 | TRBD2 | TRBJ2-7 | TRBV7-2 | few | TGTGCCAGCAGCTTCGCGAGTAGCGGGAGCTACGAGCAGTACTTC | CASSFASSGSYEQYF